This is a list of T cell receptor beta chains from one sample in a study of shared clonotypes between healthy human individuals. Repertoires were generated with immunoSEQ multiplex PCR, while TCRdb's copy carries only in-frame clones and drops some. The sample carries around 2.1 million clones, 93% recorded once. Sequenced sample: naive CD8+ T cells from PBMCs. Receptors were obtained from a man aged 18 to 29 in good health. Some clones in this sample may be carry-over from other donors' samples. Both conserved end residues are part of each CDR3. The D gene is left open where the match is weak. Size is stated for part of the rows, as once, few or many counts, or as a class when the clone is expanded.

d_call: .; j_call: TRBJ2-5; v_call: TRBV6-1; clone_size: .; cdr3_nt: TGTGCCAGCAGTGACGGGCAGGCCCCACGGGAGACCCAGTACTTC; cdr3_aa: CASSDGQAPRETQYF
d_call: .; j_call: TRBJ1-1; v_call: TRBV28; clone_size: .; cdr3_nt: TGTGCCAGCAGCTGGGGCGGGGAATTGAACACTGAAGCTTTCTTT; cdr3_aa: CASSWGGELNTEAFF
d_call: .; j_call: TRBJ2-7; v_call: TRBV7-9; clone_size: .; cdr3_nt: TGTGCCAGCAGCTTAGCGAACGTAAGGGGGGACCACGAGCAGTACTTC; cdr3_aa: CASSLANVRGDHEQYF
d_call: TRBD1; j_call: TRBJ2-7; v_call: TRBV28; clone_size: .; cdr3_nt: TGTGCCAGCAGACCGACAGGGTTCACCTACGAGCAGTACTTC; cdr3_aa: CASRPTGFTYEQYF
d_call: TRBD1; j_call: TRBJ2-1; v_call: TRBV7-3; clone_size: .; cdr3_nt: TGTGCCAGCAGCTTAACATCCTCCTTCGGGACAGGTTACAATGAGCAGTTCTTC; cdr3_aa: CASSLTSSFGTGYNEQFF
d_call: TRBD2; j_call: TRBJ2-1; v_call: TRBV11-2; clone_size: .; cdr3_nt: TGTGCCAGCAGCTCCGCGGGACTAGCGGTGTACAATGAGCAGTTCTTC; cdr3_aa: CASSSAGLAVYNEQFF
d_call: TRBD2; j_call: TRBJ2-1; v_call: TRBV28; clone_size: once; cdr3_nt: TGTGCCAGCAGACCCGGACTAGCGGGAGGTAATGAGCAGTTCTTC; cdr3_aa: CASRPGLAGGNEQFF
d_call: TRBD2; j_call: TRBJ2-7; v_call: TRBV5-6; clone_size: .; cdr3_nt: TGTGCCAGCAGCTTGGGACTAGCGGCCGCCTACGAGCAGTACTTC; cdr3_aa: CASSLGLAAAYEQYF
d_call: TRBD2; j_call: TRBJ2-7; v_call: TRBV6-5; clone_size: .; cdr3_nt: TGTGCCAGCAGTTATGTGGGGGGGAACGAGCAGTACTTC; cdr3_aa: CASSYVGGNEQYF
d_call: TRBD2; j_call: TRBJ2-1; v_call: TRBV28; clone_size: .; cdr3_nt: TGTGCCAGCAGGCGCACTAGCGGAGGTTACAATGAGCAGTTCTTC; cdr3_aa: CASRRTSGGYNEQFF
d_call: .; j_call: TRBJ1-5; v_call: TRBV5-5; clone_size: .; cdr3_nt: TGTGCCAGCACGTGGGGCGCCGGGTATAGCAATCAGCCCCAGCATTTT; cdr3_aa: CASTWGAGYSNQPQHF
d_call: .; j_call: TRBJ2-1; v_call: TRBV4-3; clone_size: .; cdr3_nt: TGCGCCAGCAGCCAAGATGGGGGCGGAGAAGCCTACAATGAGCAGTTCTTC; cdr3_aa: CASSQDGGGEAYNEQFF
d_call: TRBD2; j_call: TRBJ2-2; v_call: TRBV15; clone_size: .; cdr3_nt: TGTGCCACCAGCAGAATATGGACTAGCGGGACCGGGGAGCTGTTTTTT; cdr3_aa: CATSRIWTSGTGELFF
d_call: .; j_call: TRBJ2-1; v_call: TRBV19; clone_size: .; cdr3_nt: TGTGCCAGTAAGGCGGTCGGCTTCTACAATGAGCAGTTCTTC; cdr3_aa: CASKAVGFYNEQFF
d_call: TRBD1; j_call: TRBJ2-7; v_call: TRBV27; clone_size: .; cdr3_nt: TGTGCCAGCAGTTTATGGACAGGGGCCTTCGAGCAGTACTTC; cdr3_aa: CASSLWTGAFEQYF
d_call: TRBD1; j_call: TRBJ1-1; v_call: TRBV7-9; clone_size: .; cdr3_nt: TGTGCCAGCAGCCAACAGGGGGCCATGAACACTGAAGCTTTCTTT; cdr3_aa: CASSQQGAMNTEAFF